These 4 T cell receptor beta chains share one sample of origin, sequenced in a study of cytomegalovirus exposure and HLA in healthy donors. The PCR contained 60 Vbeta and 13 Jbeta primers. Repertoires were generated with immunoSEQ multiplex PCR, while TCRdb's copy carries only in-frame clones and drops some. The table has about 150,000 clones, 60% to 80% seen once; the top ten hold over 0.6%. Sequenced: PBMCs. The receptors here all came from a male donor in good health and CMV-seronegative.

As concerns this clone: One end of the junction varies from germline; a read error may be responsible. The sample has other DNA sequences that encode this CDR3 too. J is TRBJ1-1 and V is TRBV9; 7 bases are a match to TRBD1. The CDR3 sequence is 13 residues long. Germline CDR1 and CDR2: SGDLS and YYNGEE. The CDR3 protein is CANRGGRNTEAFF. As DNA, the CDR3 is TGCGCCAACAGGGGAGGGAGAAACACTGAAGCTTTCTTT.

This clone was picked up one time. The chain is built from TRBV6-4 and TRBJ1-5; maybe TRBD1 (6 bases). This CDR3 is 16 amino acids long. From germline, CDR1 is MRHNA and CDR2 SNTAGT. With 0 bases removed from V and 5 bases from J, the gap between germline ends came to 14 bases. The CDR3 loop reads CASSDSKAGADQPQHF. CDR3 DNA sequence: TGTGCCAGCAGTGACTCGAAAGCGGGGGCCGATCAGCCCCAGCATTTT.

The CDR3 protein is CASSLDTKLNTEAFF. CDR3 nucleotide sequence: TGTGCCAGCAGTTTGGACACTAAGTTGAACACTGAAGCTTTCTTT. The chain is built from TRBV6-6 and TRBJ1-1, with D perhaps matching TRBD1 (5 bases). V lost 4 bases and J lost 0, with 12 bases in between. From germline, CDR1 is MNHNY and CDR2 SVGAGI (reference sequence). This CDR3 has 15 residues.

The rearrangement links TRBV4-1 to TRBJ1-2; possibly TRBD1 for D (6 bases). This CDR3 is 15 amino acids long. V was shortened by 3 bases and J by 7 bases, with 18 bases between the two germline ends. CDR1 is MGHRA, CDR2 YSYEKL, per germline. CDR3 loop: CASSHFYGGLGGYTF. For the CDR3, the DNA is TGCGCCAGCAGCCACTTTTATGGGGGCCTCGGTGGCTACACCTTC.